These T cell receptor beta chains were read from a single sample in a study of blood T cell repertoires in COVID-19. The repertoire was sequenced with immunoSEQ multiplex PCR; TCRdb's copy has only in-frame clones and lacks some. The sample carries roughly 180,000 clones, around 83% recorded once. Sequenced sample: PBMCs or T cells enriched from blood (not recorded which). The source of these receptors is a man aged 40-49 years who had recovered from COVID-19. CDR3s include the opening cysteine and the closing phenylalanine or tryptophan. Each record gives: clone size, D gene, J gene, V gene, CDR3 protein, CDR3 DNA. D genes are given only for firm matches. Only part of the rows carry a size: once, few, many, or a class if the clone is expanded.

-,-,TRBJ2-5,TRBV2,CASRGSTQETQYF,TGTGCCAGCAGAGGGAGTACGCAAGAGACCCAGTACTTC
-,TRBD1,TRBJ1-3,TRBV7-2,CASSYGTGKGNTIYF,TGTGCCAGCAGCTATGGGACAGGGAAGGGAAACACCATATATTTT
-,-,TRBJ2-3,TRBV30,CAWSPGLGTDTQYF,TGTGCCTGGAGCCCGGGACTTGGCACAGATACGCAGTATTTT
-,TRBD1,TRBJ2-7,TRBV30,CAWDPGQGFYEQYF,TGTGCCTGGGATCCGGGACAGGGGTTTTACGAGCAGTACTTC
-,-,TRBJ1-2,TRBV21-1,CASPGDNYGYTF,TGTGCCAGTCCAGGGGACAACTATGGCTACACCTTC
-,-,TRBJ1-6,TRBV5-4,CASSSNREIGYNSPLHF,TGTGCCAGCAGCTCGAACAGGGAGATAGGCTATAATTCACCCCTCCACTTT
-,TRBD1,TRBJ1-2,TRBV30,CAWSGTGGNYGYTF,TGTGCCTGGAGTGGGACAGGGGGGAACTATGGCTACACCTTC
-,-,TRBJ2-3,TRBV7-8,CASSTGTPGFTDTQYF,TGTGCCAGCAGCACAGGGACGCCAGGATTCACAGATACGCAGTATTTT
-,TRBD1,TRBJ1-2,TRBV9,CASSVPRTGPFYGYTF,TGTGCCAGCAGCGTACCCCGGACAGGACCCTTCTATGGCTACACCTTC
-,-,TRBJ1-3,TRBV10-1,CASSGYGMNTIYF,TGCGCCAGCAGTGGATACGGGATGAACACCATATATTTT
once,-,TRBJ1-2,TRBV7-9,CASSPTGSLNYGYTF,TGTGCCAGCAGTCCCACAGGGTCCCTTAACTATGGCTACACCTTC
-,-,TRBJ2-7,TRBV29-1,CSVVFPRGEQYF,TGCAGCGTTGTTTTCCCCCGGGGTGAGCAGTACTTC
-,TRBD1,TRBJ2-3,TRBV19,CASSPANRGSSTDTQYF,TGTGCCAGTAGCCCCGCAAACAGGGGGAGTAGCACAGATACGCAGTATTTT
-,-,TRBJ2-3,TRBV10-3,CAISDSKGTAGGF,TGTGCCATCAGTGATTCCAAGGGCACTGCCGGAGGTTTT
-,-,TRBJ1-5,TRBV2,CASSADSSNQPQHF,TGTGCCAGCAGTGCGGACAGCTCTAATCAGCCCCAGCATTTT
-,-,TRBJ1-2,TRBV7-9,CASSLRQDDGGYTF,TGTGCCAGCAGCTTAAGACAGGATGATGGTGGCTACACCTTC
-,TRBD1,TRBJ1-2,TRBV27,CASKTNGQGRGYGYTF,TGTGCCAGCAAAACGAATGGACAGGGCCGAGGCTATGGCTACACCTTC
-,TRBD1,TRBJ2-4,TRBV18,CASSPPFTGDYIQYF,TGTGCCAGCTCACCCCCCTTTACAGGGGATTACATTCAGTACTTC
-,-,TRBJ1-1,TRBV11-2,CASRANLGDTEAFF,TGTGCCAGCAGGGCTAACCTAGGGGACACTGAAGCTTTCTTT
-,-,TRBJ1-5,TRBV1,CTSSQAIRGQPQHF,TGCACCAGCAGCCAAGCCATACGGGGGCAGCCCCAGCATTTT
-,TRBD1,TRBJ1-6,TRBV7-9,CASSLFTGGGSPLHF,TGTGCCAGCAGCCTATTTACAGGGGGTGGGTCACCCCTCCACTTT
-,-,TRBJ2-1,TRBV27,CASSQAPRVTYNEQFF,TGTGCCAGCAGCCAGGCCCCCAGGGTCACCTACAATGAGCAGTTCTTC
-,-,TRBJ2-1,TRBV20-1,CSADTQVEQFF,TGCAGTGCGGACACTCAGGTAGAGCAGTTCTTC
-,-,TRBJ2-1,TRBV5-4,CASSLRGQTSYNEQFF,TGTGCCAGCAGCTTGAGGGGTCAAACCTCCTACAATGAGCAGTTCTTC
-,-,TRBJ1-5,TRBV27,CASSSLGEGNQPQHF,TGTGCCAGCAGCTCATTAGGGGAGGGAAATCAGCCCCAGCATTTT
-,-,TRBJ1-3,TRBV10-3,CAISGWLTGGNTIYF,TGTGCCATCAGTGGATGGCTTACAGGGGGAAACACCATATATTTT
-,-,TRBJ2-1,TRBV11-2,CASRLRSDRSYNEQFF,TGTGCCAGCAGACTCCGTAGCGACCGCTCCTACAATGAGCAGTTCTTC
-,-,TRBJ2-7,TRBV4-2,CASSPSSYEQYF,TGTGCCAGCAGCCCGAGCTCCTACGAGCAGTACTTC
-,TRBD1,TRBJ1-5,TRBV7-2,CASSHGQGGQPQHF,TGTGCCAGCAGCCACGGACAGGGCGGTCAGCCCCAGCATTTT
once,-,TRBJ2-3,TRBV11-3,CASSSLEVMSDTQYF,TGTGCCAGCAGCTCATTAGAAGTGATGTCAGATACGCAGTATTTT
-,-,TRBJ2-7,TRBV19,CASSIGADEQYF,TGTGCCAGTAGTATAGGGGCAGATGAGCAGTACTTC
-,-,TRBJ1-2,TRBV5-1,CASSSSGASYGYTF,TGCGCCAGCAGCTCCTCTGGAGCCTCCTATGGCTACACCTTC
-,-,TRBJ2-6,TRBV7-3,CASSLIPTGANVLTF,TGTGCCAGCAGCTTAATCCCAACTGGGGCCAACGTCCTGACTTTC
once,-,TRBJ1-2,TRBV6-5,CASTNPQIYGYTF,TGTGCCAGCACTAATCCACAGATCTATGGCTACACCTTC
-,TRBD1,TRBJ1-2,TRBV10-3,CAISESTGGNYGYTF,TGTGCCATCAGTGAGTCGACAGGGGGCAACTATGGCTACACCTTC
-,-,TRBJ1-5,TRBV7-8,CASSLEYGGDQPQHF,TGTGCCAGCAGCTTAGAGTACGGAGGGGATCAGCCCCAGCATTTT
-,TRBD1,TRBJ1-1,TRBV6-1,CASGDRGEAFF,TGTGCCAGCGGTGACAGGGGTGAAGCTTTCTTT
-,TRBD2,TRBJ2-1,TRBV18,CASSPLTSGSSYNEQFF,TGTGCCAGCTCACCACTTACTAGCGGGAGCTCCTACAATGAGCAGTTCTTC
-,TRBD1,TRBJ2-1,TRBV9,CASSPRDRRPIYNEQFF,TGTGCCAGCAGCCCTCGGGACAGAAGGCCTATTTACAATGAGCAGTTCTTC
once,-,TRBJ2-7,TRBV5-1,CASSSVPGRTQYF,TGCGCCAGCAGCTCCGTCCCGGGGAGAACGCAGTACTTC
-,-,TRBJ1-2,TRBV27,CASSFFNGGWTF,TGTGCCAGCAGTTTCTTCAACGGGGGGTGGACCTTC
-,-,TRBJ1-1,TRBV30,CAWSVRFTEAFF,TGTGCCTGGAGTGTACGGTTCACTGAAGCTTTCTTT